A selection of T cell receptor beta chains follows, all from one sample in a study of blood T cell repertoires in COVID-19. Generated by immunoSEQ multiplex PCR, the TCRdb table keeps only in-frame clones and is missing some. The table has 15,000 to 20,000 clones, more than 65% seen once. Sequenced material: peripheral blood. Receptors were obtained from a woman in her seventies with active COVID-19. The conserved cysteine and the conserved F or W are not part of the CDR3 here.

TRBV6-6	ASSNGQSTDTQY
TRBV27	ASSLWTDLRLGYT
TRBV20-1	SASGGGGGTDTQY
TRBV21-1	ASSKVPGREAETQY
TRBV28	ASSFWQGARGELF
TRBV5-1	ASSLGGSPNEQF
TRBV5-1	ASSETGTSGNEQY
TRBV27	ASAKLGGGQY
TRBV28	ASSLYRDNQPQH
TRBV10-3	AISGWSSYEQY
TRBV7-3	ASSLNRGSYNEQF
TRBV27	ASSRNREKAHEQY
TRBV2	ASSESAGRSPGANVLT
TRBV4-1	ASSQDTGNSYGYT
TRBV18	ASSPLSVVGQGRTEAF
TRBV4-1	ASSQDYRRYGYT
TRBV27	ASRRGTNNEQF
TRBV9	ASSVMGLAGLGETQY
TRBV2	ASSETSVENIQY
TRBV5-4	ASSPDGGLNTEAF
TRBV5-4	ASSQGQEGNTIY